This T cell receptor beta chain was profiled in a study of blood T cell repertoires in COVID-19. Data came from immunoSEQ multiplex PCR; TCRdb stores just in-frame clones and leaves some out. Here the sample spans approximately 410,000 clones, roughly 90% being singletons. With 3 bases clipped from V and 6 bases from J, the junction kept 2 bases outside the gene matches. Germline-derived CDR1 and CDR2 are SEHNR and FQNEAQ (reference sequence). This CDR3 has 14 residues. The sample taken for sequencing was peripheral blood. The source is a woman in her 30s with active or convalescent COVID-19. The chain joins TRBV7-9 to TRBJ1-6; 7 bases match TRBD1. CDR3 in amino acids: CASSLRDSNSPLHF. CDR3 nucleotides: TGTGCCAGCAGCTTGCGGGACAGTAATTCACCCCTCCACTTT.